This TCR beta chain was sequenced for a study of blood T cells in healthy people across ages. Study observations and caveats: There were more naive CD4+ cells and higher diversity in long-lived donors than in aged donors.

About this clonotype: Its specificity is not known.

Using a J-beta primer mix together with a sample-barcoded 5' primer, a second PCR was run for about 6 to 12 cycles. TCRdb analysed the 5' RACE reads with MiXCR anew, one entry per CDR3 protein. The sample holds around 1,000,000 distinct CDR3 sequences; 25% are singletons and the top ten take less than 0.75%. The CDR3 length is 15 residues. Losses at the gene ends were 6 bases for V and 3 bases for J; bases not matched to a gene: 8. Germline CDR1 LNHDA, CDR2 SQIVND (reference sequence). The same specimen was also included in a second study, on T cells of mothers and their children. As reported in that work: In each mother, TCR beta CDR3 reads exceeded 9 million; in each child, they numbered around 3 million.

The receptor's source is a girl aged 2-10 years in good health. The chain links TRBV19 to TRBJ1-1; TRBD1 aligns across 9 bases. The sample consisted of blood. Here the CDR3 DNA reads TGTGCCAGTAGGCAAACACAGGGGGCTGACACTGAAGCTTTCTTT. Its translation: CASRQTQGADTEAFF.